This section outlines one T cell receptor beta chain sequence together with its context. The antigen is undetermined. The data belong to a study of cytomegalovirus exposure and HLA in healthy donors. The PCR employed 60 Vbeta primers together with 13 Jbeta primers. Study processing details: A later analysis tallied approximately 80 million unique TCR beta chains, around 12 million of them shared. Sequenced by immunoSEQ multiplex PCR; TCRdb stores in-frame clones only, minus some. V, J and clone size were drawn from that table, and D and trimming were deduced from the DNA. The sample includes around 100,000 clones, roughly 78% seen only once; the top ten take under 5.5%. Study results and caveats: Presence/absence analyses took donor sequencing depth as roughly uniform. In vitro data verified a few CMV-associated chains as specific for CMV antigens.

V trimming: 3 bases; J trimming: 7 bases; junction bases outside the gene matches: 11. Germline-derived CDR1 and CDR2 are SGHNT and YYREEE (reference sequence). This CDR3 region has 15 residues. The sample was PBMCs. This sequence was found in a woman aged 40-49 years in good health and CMV-seropositive. The gene calls are TRBV5-4 and TRBJ1-2; TRBD1 aligns across 8 bases. CDR3 DNA: TGTGCCAGCAGCTCTCTGCCGGGACAGGATCCTGGCTACACCTTC. Protein product: CASSSLPGQDPGYTF.